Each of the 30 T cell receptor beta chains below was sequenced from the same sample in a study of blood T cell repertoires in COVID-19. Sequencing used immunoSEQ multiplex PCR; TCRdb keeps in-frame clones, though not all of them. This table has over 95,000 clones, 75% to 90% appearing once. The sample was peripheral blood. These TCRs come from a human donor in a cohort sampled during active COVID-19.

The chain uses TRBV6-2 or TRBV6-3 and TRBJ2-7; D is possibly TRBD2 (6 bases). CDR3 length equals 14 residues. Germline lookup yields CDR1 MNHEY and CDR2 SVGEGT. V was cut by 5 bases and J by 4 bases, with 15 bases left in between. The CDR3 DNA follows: TGTGCCAGCAGTACGCCGGGACTGAAGTACGAGCAGTACTTC. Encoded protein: CASSTPGLKYEQYF.

The DNA of the CDR3 is TGTGCCACCAGGTCAGGGATCTCTGGGGCCAACGTCCTGACTTTC. Amino acid sequence: CATRSGISGANVLTF. The rearrangement uses TRBV15 and TRBJ2-6, with a weak D call TRBD1 (5 bases). The CDR3 has 15 amino acids. Trimming took off 6 bases at V and 0 bases at J, with 9 bases between the two ends. Germline CDR1 and CDR2: LNHNV and YYDKDF (reference sequence).

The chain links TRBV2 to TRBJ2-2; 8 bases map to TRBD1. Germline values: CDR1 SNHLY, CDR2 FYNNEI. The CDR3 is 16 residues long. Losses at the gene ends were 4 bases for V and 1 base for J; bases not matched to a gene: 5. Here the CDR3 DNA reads TGTGCCAGCAGTGGTGGCAGGGGGCAGAACACCGGGGAGCTGTTTTTT. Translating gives CASSGGRGQNTGELFF.

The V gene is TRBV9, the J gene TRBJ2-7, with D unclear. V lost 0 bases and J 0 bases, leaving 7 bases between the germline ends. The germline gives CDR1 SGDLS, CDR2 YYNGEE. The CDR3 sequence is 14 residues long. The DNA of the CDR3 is TGTGCCAGCAGCGTAGGGCGGAACTCCTACGAGCAGTACTTC. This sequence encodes CASSVGRNSYEQYF.

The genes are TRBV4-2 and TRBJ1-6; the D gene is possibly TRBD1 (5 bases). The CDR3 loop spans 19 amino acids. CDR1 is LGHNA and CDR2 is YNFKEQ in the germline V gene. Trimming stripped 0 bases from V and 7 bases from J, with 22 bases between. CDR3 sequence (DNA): TGTGCCAGCAGCCAAGACCGGGACCGCGGGGCGTCGCGGAATTCACCCCTCCACTTT. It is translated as CASSQDRDRGASRNSPLHF.

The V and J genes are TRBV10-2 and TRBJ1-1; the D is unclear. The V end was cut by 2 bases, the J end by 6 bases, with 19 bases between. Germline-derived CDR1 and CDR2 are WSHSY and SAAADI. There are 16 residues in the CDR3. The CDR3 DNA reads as TGCGCCAGCAGTGAGATTTTCGTCTTGAACCGGGCTGAAGCTTTCTTT. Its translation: CASSEIFVLNRAEAFF.

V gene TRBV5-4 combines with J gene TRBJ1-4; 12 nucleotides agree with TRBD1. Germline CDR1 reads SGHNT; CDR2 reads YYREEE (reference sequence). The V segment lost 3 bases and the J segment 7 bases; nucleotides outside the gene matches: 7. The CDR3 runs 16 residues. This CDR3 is CASSYRDRGRGEKLFF. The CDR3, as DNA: TGTGCCAGCAGCTACCGGGACAGGGGGCGAGGTGAAAAACTGTTTTTT.

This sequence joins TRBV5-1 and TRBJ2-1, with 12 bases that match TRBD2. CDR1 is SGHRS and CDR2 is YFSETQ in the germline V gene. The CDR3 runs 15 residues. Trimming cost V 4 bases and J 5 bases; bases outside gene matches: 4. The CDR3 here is CASSDLAGGDNEQFF. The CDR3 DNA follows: TGCGCCAGCAGCGATCTAGCGGGGGGGGACAATGAGCAGTTCTTC.

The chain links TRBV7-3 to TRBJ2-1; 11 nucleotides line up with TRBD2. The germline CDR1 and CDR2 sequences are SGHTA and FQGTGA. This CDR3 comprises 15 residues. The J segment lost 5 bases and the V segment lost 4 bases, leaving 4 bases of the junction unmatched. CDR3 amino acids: CASSYSGGANNEQFF. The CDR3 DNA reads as TGTGCCAGCAGCTATAGCGGGGGGGCAAACAATGAGCAGTTCTTC.

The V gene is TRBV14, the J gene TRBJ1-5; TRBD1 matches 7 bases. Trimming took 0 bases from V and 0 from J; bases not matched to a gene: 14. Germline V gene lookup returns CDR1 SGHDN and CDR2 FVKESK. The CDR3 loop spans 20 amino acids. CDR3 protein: CASSQDKADRRGFSNQPQHF. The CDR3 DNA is TGTGCCAGCAGCCAAGATAAAGCGGACAGGCGCGGATTTAGCAATCAGCCCCAGCATTTT. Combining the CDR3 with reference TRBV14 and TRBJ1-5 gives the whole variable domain EAGVTQFPSHSVIEKGQTVTLRCDPISGHDNLYWYRRVMGKEIKFLLHFVKESKQDESGMPNNRFLAERTGGTYSTLKVQPAELEDSGVYFCASSQDKADRRGFSNQPQHFGDGTRLSIL.

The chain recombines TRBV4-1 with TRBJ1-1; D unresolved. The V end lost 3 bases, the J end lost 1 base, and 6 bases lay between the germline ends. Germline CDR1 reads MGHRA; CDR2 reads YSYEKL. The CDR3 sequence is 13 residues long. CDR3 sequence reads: CASSHTANTEAFF. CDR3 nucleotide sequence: TGCGCCAGCAGCCATACAGCGAACACTGAAGCTTTCTTT.

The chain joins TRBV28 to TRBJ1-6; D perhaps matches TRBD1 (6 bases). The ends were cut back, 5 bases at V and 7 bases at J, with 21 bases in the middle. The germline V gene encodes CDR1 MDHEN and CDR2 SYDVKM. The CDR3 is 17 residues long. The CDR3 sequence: CASSNTVGGRFNSPLHF. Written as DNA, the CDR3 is TGTGCCAGCAGTAACACGGTAGGGGGACGGTTCAATTCACCCCTCCACTTT.

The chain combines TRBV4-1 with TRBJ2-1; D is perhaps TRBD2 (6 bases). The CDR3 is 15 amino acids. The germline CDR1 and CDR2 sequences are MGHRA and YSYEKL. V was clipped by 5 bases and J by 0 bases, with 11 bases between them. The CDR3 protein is CASSWDSSSYNEQFF. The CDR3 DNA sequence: TGCGCCAGCAGCTGGGACTCTAGCTCCTACAATGAGCAGTTCTTC.

The CDR3 loop reads CASSLSPPEDNGYTF. CDR3 DNA: TGTGCCAGCAGCTTATCACCACCGGAGGATAATGGCTACACCTTC. The rearrangement uses TRBV7-3 and TRBJ1-2; D ambiguous. Germline V gene data show CDR1 as SGHTA and CDR2 as FQGTGA. Trimming shortened V by 2 bases and J by 6 bases, and 16 bases separated the two germline ends. This CDR3 has 15 amino acids. Together with reference TRBV7-3 and TRBJ1-2, the CDR3 gives the full variable domain: GAGVSQTPSNKVTEKGKYVELRCDPISGHTALYWYRQSLGQGPEFLIYFQGTGAADDSGLPNDRFFAVRPEGSVSTLKIQRTERGDSAVYLCASSLSPPEDNGYTFGSGTRLTVV.

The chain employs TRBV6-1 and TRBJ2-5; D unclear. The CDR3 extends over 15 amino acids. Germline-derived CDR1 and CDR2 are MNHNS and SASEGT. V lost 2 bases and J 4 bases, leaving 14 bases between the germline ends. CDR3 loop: CASSELRFQAETQYF. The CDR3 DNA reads TGTGCCAGCAGTGAACTGCGGTTTCAAGCAGAGACCCAGTACTTC.

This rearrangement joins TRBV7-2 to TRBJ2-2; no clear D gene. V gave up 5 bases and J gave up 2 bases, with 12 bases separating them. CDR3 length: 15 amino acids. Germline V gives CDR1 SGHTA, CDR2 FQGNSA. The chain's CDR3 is CASSTHSANTGELFF. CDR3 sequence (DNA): TGTGCCAGCAGCACCCACAGTGCCAACACCGGGGAGCTGTTTTTT.

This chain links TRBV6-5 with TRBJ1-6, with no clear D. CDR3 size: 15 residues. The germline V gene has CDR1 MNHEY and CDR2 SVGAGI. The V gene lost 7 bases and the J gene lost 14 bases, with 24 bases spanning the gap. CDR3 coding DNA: TGTGCCAGCACCCAGACCCGGGTTGGGGAGGTCACCCTCCACTTT. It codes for CASTQTRVGEVTLHF.

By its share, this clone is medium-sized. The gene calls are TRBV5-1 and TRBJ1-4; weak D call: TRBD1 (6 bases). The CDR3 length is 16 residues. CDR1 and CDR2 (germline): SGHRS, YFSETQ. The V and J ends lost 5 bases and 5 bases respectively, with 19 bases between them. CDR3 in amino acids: CASSREAGATNEKLFF. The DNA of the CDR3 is TGCGCCAGCAGTCGGGAGGCAGGGGCCACCAATGAAAAACTGTTTTTT.

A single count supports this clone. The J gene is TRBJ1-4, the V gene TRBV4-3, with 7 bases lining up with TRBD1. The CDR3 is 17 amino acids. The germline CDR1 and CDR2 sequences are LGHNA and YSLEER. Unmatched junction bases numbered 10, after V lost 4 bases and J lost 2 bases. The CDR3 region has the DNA TGCGCCAGCAGCCCCCAGGGGGGCGGGGGGACTAATGAAAAACTGTTTTTT. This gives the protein CASSPQGGGGTNEKLFF.

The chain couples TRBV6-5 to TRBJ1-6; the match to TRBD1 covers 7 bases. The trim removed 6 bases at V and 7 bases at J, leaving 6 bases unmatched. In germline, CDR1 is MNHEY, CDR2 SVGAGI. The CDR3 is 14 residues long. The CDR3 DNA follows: TGTGCCAGCAGGCACCGGGACAGAAATTCACCCCTCCACTTT. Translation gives CASRHRDRNSPLHF.

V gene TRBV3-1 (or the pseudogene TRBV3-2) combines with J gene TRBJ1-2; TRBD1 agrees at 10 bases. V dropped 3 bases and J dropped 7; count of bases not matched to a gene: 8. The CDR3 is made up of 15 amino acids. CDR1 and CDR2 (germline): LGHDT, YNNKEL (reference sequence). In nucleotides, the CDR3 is TGTGCCAGCAGCCATCTTGACAGGGGGCCGGGTGGCTACACCTTC. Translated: CASSHLDRGPGGYTF.

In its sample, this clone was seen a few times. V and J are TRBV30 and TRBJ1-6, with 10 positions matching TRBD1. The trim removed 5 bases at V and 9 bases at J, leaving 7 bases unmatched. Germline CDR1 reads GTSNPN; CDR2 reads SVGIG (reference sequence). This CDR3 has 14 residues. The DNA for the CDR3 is TGTGCCTGGGACTCCGGGACAGGGGTTTCACCCCTCCACTTT. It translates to CAWDSGTGVSPLHF.

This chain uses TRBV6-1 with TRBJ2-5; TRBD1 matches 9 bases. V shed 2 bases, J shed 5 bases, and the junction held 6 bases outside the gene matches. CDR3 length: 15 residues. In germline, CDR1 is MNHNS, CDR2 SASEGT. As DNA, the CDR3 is TGTGCCAGCAGTGAAAGGGACAGGGTTGGCGAGACCCAGTACTTC. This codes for CASSERDRVGETQYF.

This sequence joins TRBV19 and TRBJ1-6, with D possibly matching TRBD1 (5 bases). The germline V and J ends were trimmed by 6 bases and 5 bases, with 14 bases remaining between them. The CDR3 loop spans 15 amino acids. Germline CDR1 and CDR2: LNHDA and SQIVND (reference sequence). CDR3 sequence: CASRLSEGHNSPLHF. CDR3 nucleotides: TGTGCCAGTAGGCTCTCGGAGGGGCATAATTCACCCCTCCACTTT. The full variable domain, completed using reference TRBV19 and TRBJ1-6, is DGGITQSPKYLFRKEGQNVTLSCEQNLNHDAMYWYRQDPGQGLRLIYYSQIVNDFQKGDIAEGYSVSREKKESFPLTVTSAQKNPTAFYLCASRLSEGHNSPLHFGNGTRLTVT.

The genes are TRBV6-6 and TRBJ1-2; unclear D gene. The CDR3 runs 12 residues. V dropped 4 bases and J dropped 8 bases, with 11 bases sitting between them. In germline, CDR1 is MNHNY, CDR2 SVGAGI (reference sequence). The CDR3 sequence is CASSSDIQGYTF. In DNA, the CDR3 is TGTGCCAGCAGTTCCGATATACAGGGCTACACCTTC.

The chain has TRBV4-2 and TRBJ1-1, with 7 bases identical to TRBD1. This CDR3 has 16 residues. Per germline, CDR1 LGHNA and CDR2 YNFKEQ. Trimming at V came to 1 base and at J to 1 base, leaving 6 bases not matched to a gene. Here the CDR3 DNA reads TGTGCCAGCAGCCAAGGGGACAGCGGGAGGAACACTGAAGCTTTCTTT. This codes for CASSQGDSGRNTEAFF.

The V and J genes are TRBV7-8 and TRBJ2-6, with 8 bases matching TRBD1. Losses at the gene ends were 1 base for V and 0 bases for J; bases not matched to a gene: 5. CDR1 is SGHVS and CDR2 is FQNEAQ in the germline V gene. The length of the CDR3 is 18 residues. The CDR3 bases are TGTGCCAGCAGCTTAGGGGGACAGGCGGCCTCTGGGGCCAACGTCCTGACTTTC. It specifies CASSLGGQAASGANVLTF.

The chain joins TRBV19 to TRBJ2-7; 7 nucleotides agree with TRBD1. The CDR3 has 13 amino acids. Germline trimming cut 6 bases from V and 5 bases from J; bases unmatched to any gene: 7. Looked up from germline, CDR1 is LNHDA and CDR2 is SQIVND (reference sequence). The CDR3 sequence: CASSPTGYNEQYF. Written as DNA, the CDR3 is TGTGCCAGTAGCCCGACAGGGTACAACGAGCAGTACTTC.

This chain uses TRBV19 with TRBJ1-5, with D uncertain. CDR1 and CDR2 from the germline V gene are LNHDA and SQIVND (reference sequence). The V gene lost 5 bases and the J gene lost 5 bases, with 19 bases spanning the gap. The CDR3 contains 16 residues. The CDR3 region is CASSPRGNSVYQPQHF. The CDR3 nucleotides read TGTGCCAGTAGTCCCCGGGGTAATTCAGTATATCAGCCCCAGCATTTT.

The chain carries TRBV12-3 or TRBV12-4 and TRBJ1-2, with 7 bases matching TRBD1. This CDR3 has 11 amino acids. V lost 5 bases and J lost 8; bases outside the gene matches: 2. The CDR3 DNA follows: TGTGCCAGCAGTAGGGGGCGCGGCTACACCTTC. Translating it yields CASSRGRGYTF.